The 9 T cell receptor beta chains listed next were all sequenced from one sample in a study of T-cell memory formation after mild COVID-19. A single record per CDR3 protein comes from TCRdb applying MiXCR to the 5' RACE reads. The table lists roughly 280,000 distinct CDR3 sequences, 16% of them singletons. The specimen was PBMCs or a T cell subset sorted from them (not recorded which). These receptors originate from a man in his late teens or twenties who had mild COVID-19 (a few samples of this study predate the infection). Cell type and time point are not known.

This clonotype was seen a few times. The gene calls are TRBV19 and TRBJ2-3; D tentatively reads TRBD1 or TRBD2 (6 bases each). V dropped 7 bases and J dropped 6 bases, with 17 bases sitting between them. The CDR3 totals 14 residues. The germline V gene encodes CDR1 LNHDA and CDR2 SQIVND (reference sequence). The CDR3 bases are TGTGCCAGTACATGGGGGGCCGGTTTCGATACGCAGTATTTT. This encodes CASTWGAGFDTQYF.

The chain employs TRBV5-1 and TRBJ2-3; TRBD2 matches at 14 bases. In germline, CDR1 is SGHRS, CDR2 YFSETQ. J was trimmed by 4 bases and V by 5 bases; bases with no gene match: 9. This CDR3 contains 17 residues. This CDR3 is CASSLTGTSGGADTQYF. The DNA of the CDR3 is TGCGCCAGCAGTTTAACCGGGACTAGCGGGGGCGCAGATACGCAGTATTTT.

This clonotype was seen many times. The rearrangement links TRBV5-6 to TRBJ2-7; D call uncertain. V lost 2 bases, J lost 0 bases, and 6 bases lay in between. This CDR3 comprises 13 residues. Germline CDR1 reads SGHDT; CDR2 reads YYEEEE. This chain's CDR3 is CASSLVVSYEQYF. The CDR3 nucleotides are TGTGCCAGCAGCTTAGTCGTCTCCTACGAGCAGTACTTC.

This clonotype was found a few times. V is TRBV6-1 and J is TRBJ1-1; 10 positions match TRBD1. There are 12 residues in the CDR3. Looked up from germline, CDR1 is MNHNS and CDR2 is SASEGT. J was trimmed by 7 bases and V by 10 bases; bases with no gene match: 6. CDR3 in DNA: TGTGCCATCCGTTGGGACAGGGGTGAAGCTTTCTTT. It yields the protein CAIRWDRGEAFF.

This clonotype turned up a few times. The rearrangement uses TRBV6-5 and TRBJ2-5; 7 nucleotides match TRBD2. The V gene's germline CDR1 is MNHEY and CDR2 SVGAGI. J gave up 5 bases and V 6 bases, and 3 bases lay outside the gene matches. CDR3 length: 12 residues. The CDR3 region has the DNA TGTGCCAGCAGCGGGGGGATTGAGACCCAGTACTTC. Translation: CASSGGIETQYF.

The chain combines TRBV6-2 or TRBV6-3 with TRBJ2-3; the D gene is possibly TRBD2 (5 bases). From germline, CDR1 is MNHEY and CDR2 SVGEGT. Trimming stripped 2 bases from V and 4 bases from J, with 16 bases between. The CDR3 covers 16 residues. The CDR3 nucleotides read TGTGCCAGCAGTTACGTCGGGCTAGCTTGGGCAGATACGCAGTATTTT. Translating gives CASSYVGLAWADTQYF.

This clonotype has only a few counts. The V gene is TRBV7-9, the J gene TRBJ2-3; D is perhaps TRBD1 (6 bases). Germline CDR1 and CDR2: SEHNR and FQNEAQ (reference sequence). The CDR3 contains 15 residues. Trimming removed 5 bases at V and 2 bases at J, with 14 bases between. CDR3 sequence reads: CASSASEGVTDTQYF. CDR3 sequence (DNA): TGTGCCAGCAGCGCCTCCGAGGGGGTCACAGATACGCAGTATTTT.

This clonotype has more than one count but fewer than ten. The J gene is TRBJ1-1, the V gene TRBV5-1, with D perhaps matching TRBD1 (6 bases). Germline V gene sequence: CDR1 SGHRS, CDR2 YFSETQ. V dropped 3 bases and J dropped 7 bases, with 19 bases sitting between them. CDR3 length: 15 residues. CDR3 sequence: CASSSQQGSGVEAFF. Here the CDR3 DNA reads TGCGCCAGCAGCTCTCAACAGGGTTCGGGTGTTGAAGCTTTCTTT.

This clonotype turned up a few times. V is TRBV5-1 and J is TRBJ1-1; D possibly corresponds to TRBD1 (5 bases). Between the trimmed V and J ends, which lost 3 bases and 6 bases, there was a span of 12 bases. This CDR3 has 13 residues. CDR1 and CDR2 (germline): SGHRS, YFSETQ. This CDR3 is CASSSRGASEAFF. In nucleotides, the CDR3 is TGCGCCAGCAGCTCCCGGGGCGCTTCTGAAGCTTTCTTT.